This T cell receptor (beta chain) was sequenced in a study of blood T cell repertoires in COVID-19. Study summary: The United States, Italy and Spain provided the acute and convalescent COVID-19 samples.

Authors' data handling: Estimates of nucleated cell counts were drawn from the amplification of reference gene primers. The repertoire was sequenced with immunoSEQ multiplex PCR; TCRdb's copy has only in-frame clones and lacks some. Clonal size and the V and J genes are those of that table, whereas D and trimming came from the DNA. The sample lists tens of thousands of clones, around 87% occurring once. The length of the CDR3 is 22 residues. J gave up 2 bases and V 1 base, and 20 bases lay outside the gene matches. Germline V gene data show CDR1 as MGHRA and CDR2 as YSYEKL. The sequenced sample consisted of peripheral blood. The receptor's source is a man in his sixties with active or convalescent COVID-19. The chain uses TRBV4-1 and TRBJ1-1; 12 nucleotides match TRBD1. The CDR3 region has the DNA TGCGCCAGCAGCCAAGTGCTGTCCCCGGGACAGGGGGCGCGGGGAAAAAACACTGAAGCTTTCTTT. Translation gives CASSQVLSPGQGARGKNTEAFF.